This T cell receptor (beta chain) was captured by sequencing in a study of cytomegalovirus exposure and HLA in healthy donors. Concerning this clone itself: Its antigen is currently unknown.

Primers included in the PCR were 60 Vbeta and 13 Jbeta primers. TCRdb's copy holds only in-frame clones and misses some; the assay was immunoSEQ multiplex PCR. The sample lists more than 150,000 clones, 75% to 90% occurring once. General study points: The majority of TCR sequences were rare, yet some public TCRs appeared in many donors. Later work found most CMV-associated TCR beta chains apparently HLA-restricted.

Unrecorded immune exposures were likely, despite nominal health at sampling. CDR3 size: 15 residues. Germline CDR1 reads LGHNA; CDR2 reads YNFKEQ. Unmatched junction bases numbered 8, after V lost 4 bases and J lost 7 bases. The specimen sequenced was PBMCs. The gene calls are TRBV4-2 and TRBJ1-4; 8 bases agree with TRBD1. This sequence was found in a woman between 50 and 59 years old in good health and CMV-seropositive. This chain's CDR3 is CASSPPGQGGEKLFF. In DNA form, the CDR3 reads TGTGCCAGCAGCCCGCCTGGACAGGGAGGTGAAAAACTGTTTTTT.